One sample yielded the 9 T cell receptor beta chains listed below, sequenced in a study of identical twins. MiXCR, applied by TCRdb to the 5' RACE reads, yields one record per CDR3 protein. The data hold some 790,000 distinct CDR3 sequences, with about 20% observed a single time. The sample was also reused in another study, on T cells expressing NK-cell markers.

The specimen was PBMCs. The receptor source for this set is a woman aged 18-30 years in good health.

The rearrangement uses TRBV7-9 and TRBJ2-7, with D possibly being TRBD1 (6 bases). Trimming stripped 1 base from V and 6 bases from J, with 10 bases between. CDR1 is SEHNR, CDR2 FQNEAQ, per germline (reference sequence). The CDR3 is 13 amino acids. CDR3 residues: CASSLEQGVEQYF. In DNA, the CDR3 is TGTGCCAGCAGCTTAGAACAGGGAGTCGAGCAGTACTTC.

This clonotype showed up just a few times. The rearrangement uses TRBV25-1 and TRBJ2-7, with 7 positions matching TRBD1. Germline-derived CDR1 and CDR2 are MGHDK and SYGVNS. This CDR3 spans 15 amino acids. J gave up 5 bases and V 3 bases, and 10 bases lay outside the gene matches. The CDR3 DNA reads TGTGCCAGCAGTGACCCTCGACAGGGAGTCAACGAGCAGTACTTC. Protein product: CASSDPRQGVNEQYF.

The chain joins TRBV7-2 to TRBJ1-1; D possibly corresponds to TRBD1 (6 bases). CDR1 and CDR2 (germline): SGHTA, FQGNSA. This CDR3 contains 14 residues. V lost 4 bases, J lost 3 bases, and 12 bases lay in between. The chain's CDR3 is CASSSLTGYTEAFF. The CDR3 DNA follows: TGTGCCAGCAGCTCACTTACAGGGTACACTGAAGCTTTCTTT.

This clonotype was observed a handful of times. The rearrangement joins TRBV12-3 or TRBV12-4 to TRBJ1-1; D may be TRBD1 (6 bases). This CDR3 is 15 amino acids long. The V gene lost 5 bases and the J gene lost 10 bases, with 23 bases spanning the gap. CDR3 amino acids: CASSPGQGLPPPAFF. CDR3 sequence (DNA): TGTGCCAGCAGTCCGGGGCAGGGGCTCCCACCCCCAGCTTTCTTT.

This clonotype was observed many times. The CDR3 sequence: CASSFGQGTYEQYF. The CDR3 DNA is TGTGCCAGCAGCTTCGGACAGGGCACCTACGAGCAGTACTTC. The chain recombines TRBV7-9 with TRBJ2-7, with 8 bases aligning to TRBD1. The CDR3 consists of 14 residues. With V trimmed by 3 bases and J by 2 bases, 3 bases remained unmatched. From germline, CDR1 is SEHNR and CDR2 FQNEAQ (reference sequence).

The table lists this clonotype with a few counts. The chain combines TRBV9 with TRBJ2-1, with D possibly matching TRBD2 (5 bases). The length of the CDR3 is 14 residues. Trimming removed 2 bases at V and 7 bases at J, with 13 bases between. Germline lookup yields CDR1 SGDLS and CDR2 YYNGEE. CDR3 sequence: CASSVRTAINEQFF. The CDR3 region has the DNA TGTGCCAGCAGCGTGAGGACTGCAATAAATGAGCAGTTCTTC.

The chain couples TRBV3-1 to TRBJ2-3; no reliable D call. This CDR3 has 17 residues. The V gene's germline CDR1 is LGHDT and CDR2 YNNKEL (reference sequence). V gave up 3 bases and J gave up 3 bases, with 19 bases separating them. The CDR3 protein is CASSHPVGNHETDTQYF. The CDR3, as DNA: TGTGCCAGCAGCCACCCAGTTGGGAACCATGAAACAGATACGCAGTATTTT.

The rearrangement joins TRBV20-1 to TRBJ1-6; unclear D gene. V lost 6 bases, J lost 4 bases, and 10 bases lay in between. CDR3 length: 13 residues. Germline V gene data show CDR1 as DFQATT and CDR2 as SNEGSKA (reference sequence). The chain's CDR3 is CSALNDYNSPLHF. The CDR3 nucleotides read TGCAGTGCCCTGAACGATTATAATTCACCCCTCCACTTT.

The chain employs TRBV20-1 and TRBJ2-2; the match to TRBD2 covers 9 bases. V lost 1 base and J lost 6; bases outside the gene matches: 6. There are 15 residues in the CDR3. Per the germline V gene, CDR1 is DFQATT and CDR2 is SNEGSKA (reference sequence). CDR3 amino acids: CSARVGTSSPGELFF. CDR3 in DNA: TGCAGTGCTAGAGTGGGGACTAGCTCCCCCGGGGAGCTGTTTTTT.